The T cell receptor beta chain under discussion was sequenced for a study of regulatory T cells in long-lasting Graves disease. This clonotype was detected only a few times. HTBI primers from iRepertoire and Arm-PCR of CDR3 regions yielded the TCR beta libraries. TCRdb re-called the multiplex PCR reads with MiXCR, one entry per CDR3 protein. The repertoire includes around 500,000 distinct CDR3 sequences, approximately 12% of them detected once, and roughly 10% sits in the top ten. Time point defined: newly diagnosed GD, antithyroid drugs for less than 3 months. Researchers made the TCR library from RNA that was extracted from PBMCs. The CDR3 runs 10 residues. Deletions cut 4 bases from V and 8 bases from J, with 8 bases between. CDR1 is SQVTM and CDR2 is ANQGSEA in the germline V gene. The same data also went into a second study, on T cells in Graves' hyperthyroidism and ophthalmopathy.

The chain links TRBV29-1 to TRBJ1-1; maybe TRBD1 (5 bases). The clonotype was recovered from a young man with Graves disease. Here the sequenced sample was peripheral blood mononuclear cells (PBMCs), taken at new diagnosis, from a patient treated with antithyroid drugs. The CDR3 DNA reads TGCAGCGTTGGCAGGGAAGAAGCTTTCTTT. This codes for CSVGREEAFF.